This TCR beta chain was identified during a study of shared clonotypes between healthy human individuals. As defined, naive CD8 cells were CD45RO-negative and positively selected for CCR7, with terminally differentiated effector memory CD45RA+ cells excluded. This CDR3 comprises 14 residues. CDR1 is MNHEY, CDR2 SMNVEV, per germline (reference sequence). Trimming removed 2 bases at V and 6 bases at J, with 11 bases between. TCRdb keeps only in-frame clones here, not all; method: immunoSEQ multiplex PCR. The profile covers about 2 million clones, with roughly 95% appearing a single time and roughly 1% taken by the ten largest.

This chain joins TRBV27 and TRBJ2-4; possibly TRBD2 for D (5 bases). The specimen was naive CD8+ T cells sorted from blood. The TCR comes from a man aged 18 to 29 in good health. CDR3 protein: CASSLVGEGNIQYF. As DNA, the CDR3 is TGTGCCAGCAGTTTAGTAGGCGAGGGAAACATTCAGTACTTC.